This T cell receptor beta chain was observed in a study of patients and donors after allogeneic stem cell transplantation. The V segment lost 2 bases and the J segment 5 bases; nucleotides outside the gene matches: 7. Germline CDR1 is SGHDN and CDR2 is FVKESK. CDR3 length: 15 residues. TCRdb reprocessed the RT-PCR reads via MiXCR and lists one record per CDR3 protein. The sample has hundreds of thousands of distinct CDR3 sequences; around 16% are singletons. This clonotype has only a few counts. Source material: blood, either unsorted or a sorted T cell fraction (not recorded which). The source of this sequence is a human donor who was either an allogeneic HSCT recipient or a stem cell or donor lymphocyte infusion donor (not recorded which). It is not recorded whose cells these are; they may come from a transplant donor. The V call is TRBV14, the J call TRBJ2-3; 7 bases are a match to TRBD2. The CDR3 here is CASSQLAVAGDTQYF. CDR3 DNA sequence: TGTGCCAGCAGCCAACTAGCGGTGGCGGGAGATACGCAGTATTTT.